This TCR beta chain was found in a study of CD8+CD57+ T cells in acquired aplastic anemia. About the research overall: Sorted CD4+ and CD8+ cell DNA averaged about 3.5 ug. The study, taken as a whole, reports: Patients had approximately 29 CD8+ CDR3 sequences in common with controls (the shared set).

The V gene lost 0 bases and the J gene lost 2 bases, with 7 bases spanning the gap. CDR1 GTSNPN and CDR2 SVGIG come from the germline V gene (reference sequence). The CDR3 runs to 13 residues. Selection for sequencing was limited to patients who had shown CD8+CD57+ cell expansion by flow cytometry. All patients had severe acquired aplastic anemia. This clonotype was seen just once. The antigen is unknown. Profiling of TCR beta VDJ combinations and CDR3 sequences used genomic DNA as template. TCRdb re-derived calls from the reads in MiXCR, one entry per CDR3 protein. The data show approximately 150,000 distinct CDR3 sequences, more than 45% seen once.

Sequenced input: sorted CD4+, CD8+, or CD8+CD57+ T cells (not recorded which) from PBMCs. This clonotype was sampled from a human donor with aplastic anemia. The rearrangement links TRBV30 to TRBJ1-1; no definite D call. CDR3 sequence reads: CAWSVESNTEAFF. The CDR3 region has the DNA TGTGCCTGGAGTGTCGAAAGTAACACTGAAGCTTTCTTT.